One and the same sample provided the 13 T cell receptor beta chains below, sequenced in a study of cytomegalovirus exposure and HLA in healthy donors. PCR used 60 Vbeta primers and 13 Jbeta primers. Measured with immunoSEQ multiplex PCR; TCRdb has only the in-frame clones, and not every one. Among 85,000 to 90,000 clones, around 74% were seen once, and the ten largest hold 10%. Source material: PBMCs. The receptors come from a man aged 25 to 40 in good health and CMV-seropositive.

The chain has TRBV2 and TRBJ1-3, with D unclear. Germline V gene lookup returns CDR1 SNHLY and CDR2 FYNNEI. The CDR3 consists of 14 residues. Deletions cut 0 bases from V and 3 bases from J, with 6 bases between. The CDR3 sequence is CASSEAPGGNTIYF. CDR3 bases: TGTGCCAGCAGTGAAGCCCCGGGTGGAAACACCATATATTTT.

This clone was counted a few times. The V and J genes are TRBV19 and TRBJ1-4, with TRBD1 as a possible D gene (6 bases). This CDR3 is built from 12 residues. V lost 9 bases, J lost 4 bases, and 9 bases lay in between. Germline assignment: CDR1 LNHDA and CDR2 SQIVND (reference sequence). The CDR3, as DNA: TGTGCCAGCACACAGGGTAATGAAAAACTGTTTTTT. This gives the protein CASTQGNEKLFF.

V is TRBV6-1 and J is TRBJ1-1; D is perhaps TRBD1 (6 bases). V was clipped by 6 bases and J by 4 bases, with 15 bases between them. This CDR3 has 14 residues. Germline CDR1 reads MNHNS; CDR2 reads SASEGT. CDR3 sequence reads: CASREQGESTEAFF. CDR3 sequence (DNA): TGTGCCAGCAGAGAACAGGGCGAGAGCACTGAAGCTTTCTTT.

A few counts support this clone. The genes are TRBV6-5 and TRBJ1-5; D remains unclear. The CDR3 sequence is 13 residues long. Germline V gene lookup returns CDR1 MNHEY and CDR2 SVGAGI. The V gene lost 6 bases and the J gene lost 2 bases, with 8 bases spanning the gap. In nucleotides, the CDR3 is TGTGCCAGCAGCACACAGCGCAATCAGCCCCAGCATTTT. Its protein is CASSTQRNQPQHF.

This chain joins TRBV9 and TRBJ2-7; 8 bases map to TRBD2. CDR1 is SGDLS, CDR2 YYNGEE, per germline. J gave up 5 bases and V 4 bases, and 8 bases lay outside the gene matches. The CDR3 length is 14 residues. CDR3 in DNA: TGTGCCAGCAGCCCTCGGACTAGCCTGGACGAGCAGTACTTC. Translating gives CASSPRTSLDEQYF. Full variable domain (outside the CDR3, taken from reference TRBV9 and TRBJ2-7): DSGVTQTPKHLITATGQRVTLRCSPRSGDLSVYWYQQSLDQGLQFLIQYYNGEERAKGNILERFSAQQFPDLHSELNLSSLELGDSALYFCASSPRTSLDEQYFGPGTRLTVT.

As DNA, the CDR3 is TGTGCCAGCAGCTGGGGCGGGGTGTTAGGGTATACTGGCTACACCTTC. Translating gives CASSWGGVLGYTGYTF. V and J are TRBV7-2 and TRBJ1-2, with a weak D call TRBD1 (5 bases). CDR3 length: 16 residues. Germline V gene sequence: CDR1 SGHTA, CDR2 FQGNSA. V lost 4 bases and J 7 bases, leaving 22 bases between the germline ends.

The chain is built from TRBV18 and TRBJ1-3; 7 nucleotides match TRBD1. Germline CDR1 and CDR2: KGHSH and LQKENI. The CDR3 is 16 residues long. Unmatched junction bases numbered 2, after V lost 0 bases and J lost 0 bases. The CDR3 DNA reads TGTGCCAGCTCACCACCGGGACAGCGCTCTGGAAACACCATATATTTT. This translates into CASSPPGQRSGNTIYF.

The gene calls are TRBV4-2 and TRBJ2-7; a weak D match, TRBD1 (5 bases). The ends were cut back, 0 bases at V and 0 bases at J, with 12 bases in the middle. Germline loops: CDR1 LGHNA, CDR2 YNFKEQ. This CDR3 spans 16 amino acids. The DNA for the CDR3 is TGTGCCAGCAGCCAAGATTACCAGGGCAGCTCCTACGAGCAGTACTTC. Amino acids: CASSQDYQGSSYEQYF.

The genes are TRBV6-5 and TRBJ2-2; D may be TRBD1 (6 bases). The V gene's germline CDR1 is MNHEY and CDR2 SVGAGI. The V end was cut by 7 bases, the J end by 7 bases, with 16 bases between. This CDR3 has 14 amino acids. The CDR3 coding sequence is TGTGCCAGCACCGAAGGGACAATTAGCGGGGAGCTGTTTTTT. Amino acids: CASTEGTISGELFF.

A single count supports this clone. This chain links TRBV18 with TRBJ1-2; 9 bases are shared with TRBD1. Germline V gene sequence: CDR1 KGHSH, CDR2 LQKENI. The CDR3 has 15 amino acids. The V segment lost 0 bases and the J segment 7 bases; nucleotides outside the gene matches: 6. This chain's CDR3 is CASSPPGTGSGGYTF. In DNA, the CDR3 is TGTGCCAGCTCACCACCGGGGACAGGGTCGGGTGGCTACACCTTC.

The genes are TRBV30 and TRBJ2-7; maybe TRBD1 (6 bases). The CDR3 length is 17 residues. Per germline, CDR1 GTSNPN and CDR2 SVGIG (reference sequence). Trimming cost V 2 bases and J 0 bases, with 20 bases left between them. CDR3 DNA sequence: TGTGCCTGGAGTCGAGACTTAGGGGGTCTTATCTCCTACGAGCAGTACTTC. This translates into CAWSRDLGGLISYEQYF.

The chain links TRBV2 to TRBJ1-5, with 11 bases that match TRBD1. This CDR3 has 20 residues. V was pared by 4 bases and J by 4 bases, with 18 bases of the junction left unmatched. Germline loops: CDR1 SNHLY, CDR2 FYNNEI. This CDR3 is CASSVTQRTGGRGRNQPQHF. CDR3 nucleotide sequence: TGTGCCAGCAGTGTAACTCAGCGGACAGGGGGCCGAGGGCGGAATCAGCCCCAGCATTTT.

The chain carries TRBV30 and TRBJ2-3, with 11 nucleotides matching TRBD1. Germline V gene data show CDR1 as GTSNPN and CDR2 as SVGIG (reference sequence). V gave up 5 bases and J gave up 5 bases; unmatched junction bases: 0. The CDR3 extends over 12 amino acids. CDR3 region: CAWGTGGDTQYF. The DNA for the CDR3 is TGTGCCTGGGGGACAGGGGGAGATACGCAGTATTTT. The whole variable domain, filled in from reference TRBV30 and TRBJ2-3, reads SQTIHQWPATLVQPVGSPLSLECTVEGTSNPNLYWYRQAAGRGLQLLFYSVGIGQISSEVPQNLSASRPQDRQFILSSKKLLLSDSGFYLCAWGTGGDTQYFGPGTRLTVL.